This T cell receptor beta chain appears in the sequencing data of a study of cytomegalovirus exposure and HLA in healthy donors. Whole-study findings and limits: Researchers reported in a later analysis that a missense DCLRE1C variant was tied to TCR beta V- and J-gene trimming. When the data were analyzed later, several of the most significant clusters appeared to be linked to common viral pathogens.

About this clone itself: Its antigen is not identified. The junction shows a germline mismatch at one end, possibly a read error.

The PCR employed 60 Vbeta primers together with 13 Jbeta primers. Source study methods: An analysis that came later counted some 81 million unique TCR beta chains, around 12 million shared. The data were produced by immunoSEQ multiplex PCR, yet TCRdb's version contains in-frame clones alone and is incomplete. Clone size and V and J calls were adopted from that table, with D and trimming inferred from the DNA. The data show over 200,000 clones, with roughly 82% seen just once and around 6% held by the top ten. The source material was PBMCs. The sequence was obtained from a man aged 35-49 years in good health and CMV-seropositive.

The chain's CDR3 is CASSFFSRGYEQYF. CDR3 DNA: TGTGCTAGCAGCTTTTTTTCCAGGGGCTACGAGCAGTACTTC. J is TRBJ2-7 and V is TRBV7-7, with D perhaps matching TRBD1 (6 bases). Germline-derived CDR1 and CDR2 are SSHAT and FNYEAQ (reference sequence). The CDR3 totals 14 residues.